Given below is one T cell receptor (beta chain) in context. These data come from a study of blood T cell repertoires in COVID-19. The J segment lost 5 bases and the V segment lost 5 bases, leaving 20 bases of the junction unmatched. CDR1 is SGDLS, CDR2 YYNGEE, per germline. This CDR3 comprises 18 residues. TCRdb's table, derived via immunoSEQ multiplex PCR, lists solely in-frame clones and lacks some. Here the sample spans around 260,000 clones, approximately 83% being singletons. This TCR was sampled from a woman in her 30s who had recovered from COVID-19. Sequenced: PBMCs or T cells enriched from blood (not recorded which). The chain combines TRBV9 with TRBJ1-2; 8 positions match TRBD1. The CDR3: CASSEKDRGYSGEYGYTF. CDR3 coding DNA: TGTGCCAGCAGTGAAAAAGACAGGGGATATTCCGGGGAGTATGGCTACACCTTC.